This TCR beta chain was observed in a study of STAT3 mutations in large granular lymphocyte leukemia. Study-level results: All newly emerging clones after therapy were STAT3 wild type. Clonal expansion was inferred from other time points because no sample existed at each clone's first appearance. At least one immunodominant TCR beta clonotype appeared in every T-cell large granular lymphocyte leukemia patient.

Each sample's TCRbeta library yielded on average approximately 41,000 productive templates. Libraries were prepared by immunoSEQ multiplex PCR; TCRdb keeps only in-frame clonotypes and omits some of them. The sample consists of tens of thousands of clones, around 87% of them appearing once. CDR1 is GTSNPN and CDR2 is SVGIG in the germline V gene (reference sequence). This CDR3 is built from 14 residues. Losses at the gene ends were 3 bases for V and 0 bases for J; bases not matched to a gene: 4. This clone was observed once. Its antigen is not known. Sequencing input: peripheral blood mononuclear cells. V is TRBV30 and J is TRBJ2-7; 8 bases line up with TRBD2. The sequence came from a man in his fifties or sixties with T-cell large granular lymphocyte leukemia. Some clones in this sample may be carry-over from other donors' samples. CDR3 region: CAWSPLAGSYEQYF. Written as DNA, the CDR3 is TGTGCCTGGAGCCCCCTAGCGGGCTCCTACGAGCAGTACTTC.